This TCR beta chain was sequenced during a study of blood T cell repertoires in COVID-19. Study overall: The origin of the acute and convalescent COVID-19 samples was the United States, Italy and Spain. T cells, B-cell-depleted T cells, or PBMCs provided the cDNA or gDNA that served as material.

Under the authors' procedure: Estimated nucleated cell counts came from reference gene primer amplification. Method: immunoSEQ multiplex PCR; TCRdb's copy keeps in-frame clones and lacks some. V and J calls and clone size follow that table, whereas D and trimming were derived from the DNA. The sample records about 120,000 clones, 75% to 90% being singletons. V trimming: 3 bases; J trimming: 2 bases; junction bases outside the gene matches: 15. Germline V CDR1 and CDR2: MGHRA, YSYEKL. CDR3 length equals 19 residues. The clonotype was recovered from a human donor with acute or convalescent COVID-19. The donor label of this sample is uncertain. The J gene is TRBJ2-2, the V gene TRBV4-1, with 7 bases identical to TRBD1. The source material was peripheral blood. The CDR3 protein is CASSHIRDSRSGNTGELFF. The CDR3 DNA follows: TGCGCCAGCAGCCACATACGGGACAGCCGGTCGGGTAACACCGGGGAGCTGTTTTTT.